Following are 30 T cell receptor beta chains from one sample sequenced in a study of CD8 T cells in ankylosing spondylitis. Overall study findings and caveats: Several highly homologous variants formed a TCR beta motif that appeared characteristic of ankylosing spondylitis blood.

One entry per CDR3 protein results from TCRdb running MiXCR on the 5' RACE reads. The sample consists of under 450,000 distinct CDR3 sequences, 17% of them appearing once. The antigens for these receptors are not known. Material for sequencing was blood, either unsorted or a sorted T cell fraction (not recorded which). Receptors were obtained from a male donor with ankylosing spondylitis.

This clonotype was detected a few times. This chain connects TRBV5-5 to TRBJ2-2; D is possibly TRBD1 (6 bases). CDR3 size: 14 residues. Germline V gives CDR1 SGHKS, CDR2 YYEKEE (reference sequence). The V end was cut by 4 bases, the J end by 3 bases, with 10 bases between. For the CDR3, the DNA is TGTGCCAGCAGCATCGGGACATACACCGGGGAGCTGTTTTTT. It is translated as CASSIGTYTGELFF.

This clonotype has a handful of counts. V gene TRBV24-1 combines with J gene TRBJ2-2, with 7 bases aligning to TRBD1. The J segment lost 4 bases and the V segment lost 5 bases, leaving 6 bases of the junction unmatched. This CDR3 contains 15 residues. Germline V gene lookup returns CDR1 KGHDR and CDR2 SFDVKD. CDR3 residues: CATSGPGQSTGELFF. The CDR3 DNA follows: TGTGCCACCAGTGGACCGGGACAGAGCACCGGGGAGCTGTTTTTT.

This clonotype came up a few times. The rearrangement joins TRBV5-1 to TRBJ1-6, with D maybe TRBD1 (5 bases). This CDR3 has 14 amino acids. Germline CDR1 is SGHRS and CDR2 is YFSETQ. Trimming took off 6 bases at V and 7 bases at J, with 14 bases between the two ends. Written as DNA, the CDR3 is TGCGCCAGCAAGGGGATACCTCCCAATTCACCCCTCCACTTT. As protein: CASKGIPPNSPLHF.

There are a few counts of this clonotype. The rearrangement joins TRBV4-3 to TRBJ2-2, with D possibly matching TRBD2 (5 bases). V lost 3 bases and J lost 4, with 15 bases in between. This CDR3 region has 16 residues. CDR1 is LGHNA and CDR2 is YSLEER in the germline V gene. The CDR3 DNA is TGCGCCAGCAGCCAGTCGTCGAGCGGACGCACCGGGGAGCTGTTTTTT. Amino acid sequence: CASSQSSSGRTGELFF.

This clonotype was found many times. CDR3 sequence reads: CASSQDSQVNPARGQYF. The CDR3 DNA reads as TGTGCCAGCAGCCAAGATTCCCAGGTCAACCCGGCCCGCGGGCAGTACTTC. The chain is built from TRBV4-2 and TRBJ2-7; D remains ambiguous. The germline V gene has CDR1 LGHNA and CDR2 YNFKEQ. The length of the CDR3 is 17 residues. V dropped 0 bases and J dropped 9 bases, with 24 bases sitting between them.

This chain joins TRBV4-1 and TRBJ2-5; 11 bases are shared with TRBD2. The ends lost 3 bases at V and 5 bases at J; junction bases unmatched: 2. Germline-derived CDR1 and CDR2 are MGHRA and YSYEKL. CDR3 length: 14 amino acids. The CDR3 nucleotides are TGCGCCAGCAGCCACACTAGCGGGGGCGAGACCCAGTACTTC. Its protein is CASSHTSGGETQYF.

This clonotype was seen more than once but under ten times. V gene TRBV4-3 combines with J gene TRBJ2-2, with 8 bases lining up with TRBD1. The germline V gene has CDR1 LGHNA and CDR2 YSLEER. The CDR3 loop spans 16 amino acids. Trimming took 1 base from V and 4 from J; bases not matched to a gene: 5. The CDR3 is CASSQGLQGGTGELFF. CDR3 nucleotide sequence: TGCGCCAGCAGCCAAGGGCTACAGGGGGGCACCGGGGAGCTGTTTTTT.

This clonotype showed up just a few times. CDR3 DNA sequence: TGTGCCAGCAACCGCCAGGGGGATACGCAGTATTTT. This encodes CASNRQGDTQYF. The J gene is TRBJ2-3, the V gene TRBV7-9, with a weak D call TRBD1 (6 bases). Germline-derived CDR1 and CDR2 are SEHNR and FQNEAQ (reference sequence). CDR3 length: 12 amino acids. Deletions cut 7 bases from V and 6 bases from J, with 11 bases between.

The J gene is TRBJ2-7, the V gene TRBV28; 9 bases map to TRBD1. The junction had 9 bases not matched to a gene; V was cut back by 6 bases and J by 3 bases. CDR3 length: 15 residues. Germline V gives CDR1 MDHEN, CDR2 SYDVKM. The CDR3: CASRTGTGTIYEQYF. Written as DNA, the CDR3 is TGTGCCAGCAGGACAGGGACAGGGACAATCTACGAGCAGTACTTC.

V and J are TRBV2 and TRBJ1-2, with 12 bases lining up with TRBD1. Losses at the gene ends were 5 bases for V and 5 bases for J; bases not matched to a gene: 9. Germline CDR1 is SNHLY and CDR2 is FYNNEI. The CDR3 sequence is 16 residues long. The CDR3 loop is CASSSGTGGADYGYTF. Here the CDR3 DNA reads TGTGCCAGCAGTTCCGGGACAGGGGGCGCTGATTATGGCTACACCTTC.

The V and J genes are TRBV4-2 and TRBJ1-5; no firm D call. This CDR3 contains 13 residues. CDR1 is LGHNA and CDR2 is YNFKEQ in the germline V gene. Trimming took off 4 bases at V and 11 bases at J, with 15 bases between the two ends. The CDR3 reads CASSLDPEKTQHF. The CDR3, as DNA: TGTGCCAGCAGCCTTGACCCGGAAAAGACCCAGCATTTT.

This clonotype has only a few counts. This chain joins TRBV3-1 and TRBJ2-1; possible D gene TRBD2, 5 bases. Germline V gives CDR1 LGHDT, CDR2 YNNKEL (reference sequence). Trimming removed 1 base at V and 6 bases at J, with 10 bases between. The CDR3 sequence is 14 residues long. CDR3 in amino acids: CASSQGTAGNEQFF. CDR3 DNA: TGTGCCAGCAGCCAAGGGACCGCGGGCAATGAGCAGTTCTTC.

This clonotype was detected a few times. V and J are TRBV24-1 and TRBJ1-4; D gene uncertain. V was shortened by 0 bases and J by 5 bases, with 12 bases between the two germline ends. Germline assignment: CDR1 KGHDR and CDR2 SFDVKD. The CDR3 spans 16 residues. In DNA form, the CDR3 reads TGTGCCACCAGTGATTTGGACCCAACCGGAAATGAAAAACTGTTTTTT. It codes for CATSDLDPTGNEKLFF.

The chain carries TRBV12-3 or TRBV12-4 and TRBJ1-5; 8 nucleotides agree with TRBD1. Trimming cost V 4 bases and J 9 bases; bases outside gene matches: 14. This CDR3 region has 16 residues. The CDR3 reads CASSYSPDRGSRPQHF. The CDR3 DNA is TGTGCCAGCAGTTACAGCCCCGACAGGGGTTCGCGGCCCCAGCATTTT.

The rearrangement joins TRBV7-2 to TRBJ1-2; no firm D call. The length of the CDR3 is 16 residues. Trimming stripped 3 bases from V and 4 bases from J, with 18 bases between. Germline V lookup: CDR1 SGHTA, CDR2 FQGNSA. CDR3 DNA: TGTGCCAGCAGCTTTGACATGGCGCGGGCTAGCTATGGCTACACCTTC. It yields the protein CASSFDMARASYGYTF.

This clonotype was counted between two and nine times. The genes are TRBV2 and TRBJ2-4, with a weak D call TRBD2 (5 bases). Germline CDR1 SNHLY, CDR2 FYNNEI. The V gene lost 8 bases and the J gene lost 3 bases, with 11 bases spanning the gap. The length of the CDR3 is 13 residues. The CDR3 loop reads CASRDFGKNIQYF. In nucleotides, the CDR3 is TGTGCCAGCCGGGATTTTGGCAAAAACATTCAGTACTTC.

The rearrangement uses TRBV6-5 and TRBJ1-6, with a tentative D call TRBD1 (6 bases). The CDR3 covers 16 residues. Deletions cut 2 bases from V and 4 bases from J, with 12 bases between. Germline-derived CDR1 and CDR2 are MNHEY and SVGAGI. The CDR3 protein is CASSYGQTSYNSPLHF. CDR3 bases: TGTGCCAGCAGTTACGGACAGACCAGTTATAATTCACCCCTCCACTTT.

This chain joins TRBV20-1 and TRBJ2-1; tentative D call: TRBD1 (6 bases). Trimming stripped 4 bases from V and 3 bases from J, with 13 bases between. In germline, CDR1 is DFQATT, CDR2 SNEGSKA (reference sequence). The CDR3 totals 14 residues. This CDR3 is CSAKNRVLYNEQFF. The DNA for the CDR3 is TGCAGTGCTAAGAACAGGGTCCTCTACAATGAGCAGTTCTTC.

This sequence joins TRBV4-2 and TRBJ2-6; tentative D call: TRBD1 (6 bases). The germline gives CDR1 LGHNA, CDR2 YNFKEQ. The CDR3 is 16 residues long. Trimming took off 6 bases at V and 0 bases at J, with 12 bases between the two ends. CDR3 sequence reads: CASRETGSSGANVLTF. The CDR3 DNA reads TGTGCCAGCAGGGAGACAGGCTCCTCTGGGGCCAACGTCCTGACTTTC.

This clonotype occurred many times. V and J are TRBV20-1 and TRBJ2-1; maybe TRBD2 (5 bases). V lost 6 bases and J 0 bases, leaving 15 bases between the germline ends. The germline CDR1 and CDR2 sequences are DFQATT and SNEGSKA (reference sequence). This CDR3 spans 15 amino acids. Here the CDR3 reads CSAKPPGSSYNEQFF. For the CDR3, the DNA is TGCAGTGCGAAGCCCCCGGGGAGCTCCTACAATGAGCAGTTCTTC.

CDR3 DNA sequence: TGTGCCAGCAGTTATACCCCAACTAGTCCACCCTACGAGCAGTACTTC. Residues: CASSYTPTSPPYEQYF. The chain uses TRBV6-5 and TRBJ2-7, with a possible D match to TRBD2 (5 bases). CDR1 and CDR2 (germline): MNHEY, SVGAGI. The CDR3 extends over 16 amino acids. V was trimmed by 3 bases and J by 2 bases, leaving 17 bases between them.

This rearrangement joins TRBV9 to TRBJ2-2; tentative D call: TRBD2 (6 bases). The CDR3 has 16 amino acids. Germline V lookup: CDR1 SGDLS, CDR2 YYNGEE. Trimming removed 4 bases from V and 0 bases from J, with 13 bases in between. CDR3 amino acids: CASSLDGGSNTGELFF. Written as DNA, the CDR3 is TGTGCCAGCAGCCTCGATGGGGGGTCGAACACCGGGGAGCTGTTTTTT.

There are a few counts of this clonotype. This sequence joins TRBV5-6 and TRBJ1-6; D is undetermined. Trimming cost V 0 bases and J 7 bases, with 14 bases left between them. Germline CDR1 is SGHDT and CDR2 is YYEEEE. The CDR3 extends over 16 amino acids. CDR3 in amino acids: CASSLGPRPGNSPLHF. The CDR3, as DNA: TGTGCCAGCAGCTTGGGCCCCAGGCCCGGGAATTCACCCCTCCACTTT.

The chain joins TRBV11-2 to TRBJ2-1, with TRBD2 identical over 13 bases. The CDR3 length is 16 residues. Per germline, CDR1 SGHAT and CDR2 FQNNGV. The trim removed 3 bases at V and 5 bases at J, leaving 4 bases unmatched. The CDR3 DNA is TGTGCCAGCAGCTTTCGGACTAGCGGGAGTGACAATGAGCAGTTCTTC. As protein: CASSFRTSGSDNEQFF. Together with reference TRBV11-2 and TRBJ2-1, the CDR3 gives the full variable domain: EAGVAQSPRYKIIEKRQSVAFWCNPISGHATLYWYQQILGQGPKLLIQFQNNGVVDDSQLPKDRFSAERLKGVDSTLKIQPAKLEDSAVYLCASSFRTSGSDNEQFFGPGTRLTVL.

This clonotype was found a few times. The chain combines TRBV4-2 with TRBJ1-2; 10 bases fit TRBD1. Germline lookup yields CDR1 LGHNA and CDR2 YNFKEQ. CDR3 size: 15 residues. V trimming: 3 bases; J trimming: 7 bases; junction bases outside the gene matches: 8. The DNA for the CDR3 is TGTGCCAGCAGCCACTCCGGGACAGGGGAGGCTGGCTACACCTTC. It translates to CASSHSGTGEAGYTF.

This clonotype was recorded a few times. The chain recombines TRBV5-1 with TRBJ2-5; D might be TRBD2 (5 bases). The CDR3 spans 13 residues. The germline V and J ends were trimmed by 6 bases and 5 bases, with 14 bases remaining between them. Germline CDR1 is SGHRS and CDR2 is YFSETQ. The CDR3 spells CASNPGSSETQYF. CDR3 nucleotides: TGCGCCAGCAATCCGGGAAGTAGCGAGACCCAGTACTTC.

This chain connects TRBV3-1 to TRBJ2-1; no clear D. The germline CDR1 and CDR2 sequences are LGHDT and YNNKEL (reference sequence). Trimming took off 2 bases at V and 10 bases at J, with 6 bases between the two ends. This CDR3 has 11 residues. In DNA, the CDR3 is TGTGCCAGCAGCCAATTTACCGAGCAGTTCTTC. It specifies CASSQFTEQFF.

The CDR3 region is CASSQDWGVQETQYF. CDR3 bases: TGCGCCAGCAGCCAAGATTGGGGGGTCCAAGAGACCCAGTACTTC. The V call is TRBV4-3, the J call TRBJ2-5; tentatively, D is TRBD2 (6 bases). Trimming took 0 bases from V and 1 from J, leaving 9 bases between them. The CDR3 sequence is 15 residues long. Germline CDR1 LGHNA, CDR2 YSLEER.

This clonotype has just a few counts. V usage is TRBV27 and J usage is TRBJ1-1; D is ambiguous. The CDR3 has 14 amino acids. V was cut by 5 bases and J by 6 bases, with 16 bases left in between. Germline V gene sequence: CDR1 MNHEY, CDR2 SMNVEV (reference sequence). The CDR3 protein is CASSPTPIFAEAFF. In nucleotides, the CDR3 is TGTGCCAGCAGTCCAACACCCATTTTTGCTGAAGCTTTCTTT.

This clonotype was detected only a few times. The rearrangement uses TRBV7-9 and TRBJ2-3; unclear D gene. Trimming cost V 5 bases and J 4 bases, with 13 bases left between them. The CDR3 spans 14 residues. The germline V gene has CDR1 SEHNR and CDR2 FQNEAQ (reference sequence). Written as DNA, the CDR3 is TGTGCCAGCAGCCCTGTGCCAGTTTCAGATACGCAGTATTTT. Its protein is CASSPVPVSDTQYF.